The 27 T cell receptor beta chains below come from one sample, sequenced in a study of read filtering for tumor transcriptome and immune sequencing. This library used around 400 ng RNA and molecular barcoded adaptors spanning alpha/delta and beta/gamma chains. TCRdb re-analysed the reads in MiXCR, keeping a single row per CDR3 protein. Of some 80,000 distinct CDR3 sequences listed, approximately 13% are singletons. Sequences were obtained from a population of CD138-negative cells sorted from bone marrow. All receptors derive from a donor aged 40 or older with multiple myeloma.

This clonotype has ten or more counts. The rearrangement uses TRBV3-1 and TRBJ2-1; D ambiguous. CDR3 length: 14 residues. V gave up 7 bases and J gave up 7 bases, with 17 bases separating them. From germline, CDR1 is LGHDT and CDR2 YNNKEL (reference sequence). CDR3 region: CASTPVAGGNEQFF. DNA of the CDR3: TGTGCCAGCACCCCGGTGGCAGGCGGAAATGAGCAGTTCTTC.

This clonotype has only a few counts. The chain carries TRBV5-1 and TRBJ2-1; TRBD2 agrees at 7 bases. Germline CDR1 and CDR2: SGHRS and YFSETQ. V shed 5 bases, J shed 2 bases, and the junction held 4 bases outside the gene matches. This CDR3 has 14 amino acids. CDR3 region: CASRGGGAYNEQFF. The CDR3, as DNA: TGCGCCAGCAGGGGGGGGGGGGCCTACAATGAGCAGTTCTTC. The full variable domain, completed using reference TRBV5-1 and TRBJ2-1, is KAGVTQTPRYLIKTRGQQVTLSCSPISGHRSVSWYQQTPGQGLQFLFEYFSETQRNKGNFPGRFSGRQFSNSRSEMNVSTLELGDSALYLCASRGGGAYNEQFFGPGTRLTVL.

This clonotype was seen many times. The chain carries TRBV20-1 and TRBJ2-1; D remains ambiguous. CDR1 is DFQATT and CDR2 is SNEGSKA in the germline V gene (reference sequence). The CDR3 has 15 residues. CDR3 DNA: TGCAGCGTTTTCCTCGCCCAGACTCTCTACAATGAGCAGTTCTTC. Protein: CSVFLAQTLYNEQFF.

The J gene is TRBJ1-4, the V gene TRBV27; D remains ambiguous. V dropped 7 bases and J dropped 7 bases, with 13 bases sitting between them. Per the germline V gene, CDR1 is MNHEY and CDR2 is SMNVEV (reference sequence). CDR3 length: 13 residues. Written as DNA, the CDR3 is TGTGCCAGCAAGAAAACCCGCATTGAAAAACTGTTTTTT. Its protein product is CASKKTRIEKLFF. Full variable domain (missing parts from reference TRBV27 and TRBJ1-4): EAQVTQNPRYLITVTGKKLTVTCSQNMNHEYMSWYRQDPGLGLRQIYYSMNVEVTDKGDVPEGYKVSRKEKRNFPLILESPSPNQTSLYFCASKKTRIEKLFFGSGTQLSVL.

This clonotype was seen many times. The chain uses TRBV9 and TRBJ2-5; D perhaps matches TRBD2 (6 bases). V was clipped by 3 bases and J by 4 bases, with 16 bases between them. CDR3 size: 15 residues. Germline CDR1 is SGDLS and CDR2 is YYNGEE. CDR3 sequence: CASSASGSSGETQYF. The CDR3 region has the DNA TGTGCCAGCAGCGCCTCCGGGAGTTCGGGAGAGACCCAGTACTTC.

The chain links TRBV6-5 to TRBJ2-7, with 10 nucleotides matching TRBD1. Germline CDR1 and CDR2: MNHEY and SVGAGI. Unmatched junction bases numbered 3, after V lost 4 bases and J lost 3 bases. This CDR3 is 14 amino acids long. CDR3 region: CASSFGTGVYEQYF. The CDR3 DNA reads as TGTGCCAGCAGTTTTGGGACAGGGGTCTACGAGCAGTACTTC.

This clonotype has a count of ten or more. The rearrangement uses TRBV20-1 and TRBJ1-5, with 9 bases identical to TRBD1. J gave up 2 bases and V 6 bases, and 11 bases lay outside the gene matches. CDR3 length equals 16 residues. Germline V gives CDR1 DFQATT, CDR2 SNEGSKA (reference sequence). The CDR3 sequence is CSAVGQGGLGNQPQHF. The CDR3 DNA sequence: TGCAGTGCCGTGGGACAGGGAGGACTTGGCAATCAGCCCCAGCATTTT.

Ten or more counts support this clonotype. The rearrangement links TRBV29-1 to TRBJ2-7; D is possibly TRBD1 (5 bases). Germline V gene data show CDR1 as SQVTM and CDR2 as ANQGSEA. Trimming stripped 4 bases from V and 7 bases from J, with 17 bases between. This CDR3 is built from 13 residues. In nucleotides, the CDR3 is TGCAGCGTTGCGAGGCAGGGCCCTGGAGAGCAGTACTTC. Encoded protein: CSVARQGPGEQYF.

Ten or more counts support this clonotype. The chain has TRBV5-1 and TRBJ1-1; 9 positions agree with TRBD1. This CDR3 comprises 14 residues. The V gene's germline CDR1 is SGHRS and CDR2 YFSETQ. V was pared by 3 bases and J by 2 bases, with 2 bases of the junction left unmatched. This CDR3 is CASSWTGVNTEAFF. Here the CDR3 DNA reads TGCGCCAGCAGCTGGACAGGGGTCAACACTGAAGCTTTCTTT.

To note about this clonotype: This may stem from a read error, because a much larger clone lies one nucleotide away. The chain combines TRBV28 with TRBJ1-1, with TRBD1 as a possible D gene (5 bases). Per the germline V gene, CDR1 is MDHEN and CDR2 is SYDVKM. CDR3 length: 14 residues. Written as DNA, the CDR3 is TGTGCCAGCAGTTTCGGGGGGTTTGGTACTGTAGCTTTCTTT. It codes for CASSFGGFGTVAFF.

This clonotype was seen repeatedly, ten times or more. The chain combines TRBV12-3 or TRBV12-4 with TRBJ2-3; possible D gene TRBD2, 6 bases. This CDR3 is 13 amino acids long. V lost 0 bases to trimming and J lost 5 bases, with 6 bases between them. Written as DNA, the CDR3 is TGTGCCAGCAGTTTAGCGGGGGGAGATACGCAGTATTTT. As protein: CASSLAGGDTQYF.

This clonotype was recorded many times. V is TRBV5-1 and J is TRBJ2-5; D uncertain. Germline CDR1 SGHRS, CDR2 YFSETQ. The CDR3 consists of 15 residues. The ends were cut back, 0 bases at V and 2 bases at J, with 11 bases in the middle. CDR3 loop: CASSLDGRMQETQYF. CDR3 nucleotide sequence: TGCGCCAGCAGCTTGGACGGACGGATGCAAGAGACCCAGTACTTC.

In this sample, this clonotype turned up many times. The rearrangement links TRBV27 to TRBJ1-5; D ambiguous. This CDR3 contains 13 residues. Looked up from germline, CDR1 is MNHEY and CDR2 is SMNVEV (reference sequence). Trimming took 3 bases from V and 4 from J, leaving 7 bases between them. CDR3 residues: CASSFLANQPQHF. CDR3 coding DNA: TGTGCCAGCAGTTTCCTAGCTAATCAGCCCCAGCATTTT.

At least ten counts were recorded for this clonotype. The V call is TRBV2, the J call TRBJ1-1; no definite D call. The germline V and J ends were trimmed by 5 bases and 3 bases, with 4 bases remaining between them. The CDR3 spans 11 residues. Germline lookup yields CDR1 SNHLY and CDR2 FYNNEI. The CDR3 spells CASSFYTEAFF. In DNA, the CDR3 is TGTGCCAGCAGTTTCTACACTGAAGCTTTCTTT.

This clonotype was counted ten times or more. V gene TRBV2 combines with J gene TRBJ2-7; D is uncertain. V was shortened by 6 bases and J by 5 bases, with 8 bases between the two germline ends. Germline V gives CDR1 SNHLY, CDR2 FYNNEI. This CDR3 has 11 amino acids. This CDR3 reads CASRLADEQYF. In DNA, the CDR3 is TGTGCCAGCAGACTTGCTGACGAGCAGTACTTC.

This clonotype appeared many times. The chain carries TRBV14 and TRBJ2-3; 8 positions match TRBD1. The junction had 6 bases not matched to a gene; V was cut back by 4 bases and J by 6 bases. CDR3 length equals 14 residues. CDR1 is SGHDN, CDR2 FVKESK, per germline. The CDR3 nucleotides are TGTGCCAGCAGCCGCTCAGGGGGCCACGATACGCAGTATTTT. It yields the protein CASSRSGGHDTQYF.

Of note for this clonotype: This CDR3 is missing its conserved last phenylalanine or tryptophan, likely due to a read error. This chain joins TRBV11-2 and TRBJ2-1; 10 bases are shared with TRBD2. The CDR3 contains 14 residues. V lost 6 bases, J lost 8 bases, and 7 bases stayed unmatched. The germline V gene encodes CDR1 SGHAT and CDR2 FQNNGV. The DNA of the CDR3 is TGTGCCAGCAGGACGACTAGCGGGCTGTATGAGCAGTTCCTC. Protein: CASRTTSGLYEQFL.

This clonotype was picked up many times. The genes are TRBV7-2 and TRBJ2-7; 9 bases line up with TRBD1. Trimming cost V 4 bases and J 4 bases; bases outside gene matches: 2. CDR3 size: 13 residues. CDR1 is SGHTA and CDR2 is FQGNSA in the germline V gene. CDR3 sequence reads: CASSYDRGYEQYF. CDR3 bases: TGTGCCAGCAGCTATGACAGGGGGTACGAGCAGTACTTC.

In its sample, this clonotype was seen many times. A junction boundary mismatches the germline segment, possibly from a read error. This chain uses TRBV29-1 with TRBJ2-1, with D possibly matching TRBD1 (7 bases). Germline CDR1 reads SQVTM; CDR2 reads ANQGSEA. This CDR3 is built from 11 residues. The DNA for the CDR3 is TGCAGCACGTTGACGCAGGGGGACTCAATCTTC. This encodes CSTLTQGDSIF.

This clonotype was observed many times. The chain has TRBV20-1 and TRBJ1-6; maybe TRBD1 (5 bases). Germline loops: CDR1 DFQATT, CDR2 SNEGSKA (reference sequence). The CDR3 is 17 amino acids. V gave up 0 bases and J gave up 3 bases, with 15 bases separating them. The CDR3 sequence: CSAREGGAGGYNSPLHF. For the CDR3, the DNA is TGCAGTGCTAGAGAGGGTGGCGCTGGGGGCTATAATTCACCCCTCCACTTT.

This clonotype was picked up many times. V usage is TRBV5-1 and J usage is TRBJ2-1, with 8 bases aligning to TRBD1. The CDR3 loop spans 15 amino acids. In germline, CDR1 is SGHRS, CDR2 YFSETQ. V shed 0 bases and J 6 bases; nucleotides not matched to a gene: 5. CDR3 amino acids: CASSLGTGRPNEQFF. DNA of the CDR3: TGCGCCAGCAGCTTGGGGACAGGGCGGCCCAATGAGCAGTTCTTC.

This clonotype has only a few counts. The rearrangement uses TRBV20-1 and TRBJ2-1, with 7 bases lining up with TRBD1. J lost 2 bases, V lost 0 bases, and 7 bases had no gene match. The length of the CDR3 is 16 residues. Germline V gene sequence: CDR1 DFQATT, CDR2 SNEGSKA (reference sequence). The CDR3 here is CSARDRRGGTYNEQFF. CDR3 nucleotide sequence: TGCAGTGCTAGAGATCGCAGAGGGGGCACCTACAATGAGCAGTTCTTC.

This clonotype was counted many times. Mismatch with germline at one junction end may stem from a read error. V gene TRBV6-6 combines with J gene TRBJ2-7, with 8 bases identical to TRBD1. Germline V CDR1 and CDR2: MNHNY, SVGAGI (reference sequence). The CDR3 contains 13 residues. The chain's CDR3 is CASSPGGSHEQYF. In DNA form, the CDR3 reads TGTGCCAGCAGTCCAGGGGGCTCCCACGAGCAGTACTTC.

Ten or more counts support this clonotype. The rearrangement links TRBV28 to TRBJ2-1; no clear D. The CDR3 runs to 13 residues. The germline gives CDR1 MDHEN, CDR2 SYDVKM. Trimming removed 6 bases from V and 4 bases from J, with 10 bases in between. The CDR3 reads CASSPPPYNEQFF. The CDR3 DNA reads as TGTGCCAGCAGCCCGCCCCCTTACAATGAGCAGTTCTTC. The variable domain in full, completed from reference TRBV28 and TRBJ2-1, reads DVKVTQSSRYLVKRTGEKVFLECVQDMDHENMFWYRQDPGLGLRLIYFSYDVKMKEKGDIPEGYSVSREKKERFSLILESASTNQTSMYLCASSPPPYNEQFFGPGTRLTVL.

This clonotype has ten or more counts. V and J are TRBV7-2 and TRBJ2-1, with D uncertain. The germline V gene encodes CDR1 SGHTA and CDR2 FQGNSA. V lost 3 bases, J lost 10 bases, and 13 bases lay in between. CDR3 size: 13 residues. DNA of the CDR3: TGTGCCAGCAGCTTTTGGAGAAAACCGGAGCAGTTCTTC. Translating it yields CASSFWRKPEQFF.

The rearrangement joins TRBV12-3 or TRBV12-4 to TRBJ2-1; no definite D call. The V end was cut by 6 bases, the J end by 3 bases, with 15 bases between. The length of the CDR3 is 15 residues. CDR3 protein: CASRSPGRIYNEQFF. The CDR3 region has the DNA TGTGCCAGCAGGTCCCCCGGCAGGATCTACAATGAGCAGTTCTTC.

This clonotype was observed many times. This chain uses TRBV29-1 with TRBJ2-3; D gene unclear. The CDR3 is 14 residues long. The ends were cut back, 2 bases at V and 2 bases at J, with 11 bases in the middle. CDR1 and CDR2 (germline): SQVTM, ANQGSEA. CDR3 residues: CSVEKSTATDTQYF. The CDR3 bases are TGCAGCGTTGAAAAGTCTACCGCCACAGATACGCAGTATTTT.